This T cell receptor beta chain was found in a study of cytomegalovirus exposure and HLA in healthy donors. About the study: Inside one of the first data releases sat around 85 million unique TCRs taken from HLA-typed donors. General study points: As a later analysis showed, several of the most significant clusters appeared to be linked to common viral pathogens. Earlier findings revealed that most TCR beta V segments proved productive either about 87% or about 30% of the time.

The PCR used 60 Vbeta and 13 Jbeta primers. TCRdb's table, derived via immunoSEQ multiplex PCR, lists solely in-frame clones and lacks some. The sample shows around 90,000 clones, roughly four fifths of them seen only once. Of note for this clone: Its cognate antigen is unknown.

All donors participated as healthy donors of bone marrow. The CDR3 consists of 17 residues. Germline CDR1 and CDR2: LGHNA and YSLEER. V shed 1 base and J shed 6 bases, with 18 bases lying between them. This chain links TRBV4-3 with TRBJ2-2, with D tentatively TRBD2 (6 bases). Input material: PBMCs. This TCR derives from a human donor in good health. CDR3 in DNA: TGCGCCAGCAGCCAAGGGCAGATTCTGGGGACTGCCGGGGAGCTGTTTTTT. This gives the protein CASSQGQILGTAGELFF.